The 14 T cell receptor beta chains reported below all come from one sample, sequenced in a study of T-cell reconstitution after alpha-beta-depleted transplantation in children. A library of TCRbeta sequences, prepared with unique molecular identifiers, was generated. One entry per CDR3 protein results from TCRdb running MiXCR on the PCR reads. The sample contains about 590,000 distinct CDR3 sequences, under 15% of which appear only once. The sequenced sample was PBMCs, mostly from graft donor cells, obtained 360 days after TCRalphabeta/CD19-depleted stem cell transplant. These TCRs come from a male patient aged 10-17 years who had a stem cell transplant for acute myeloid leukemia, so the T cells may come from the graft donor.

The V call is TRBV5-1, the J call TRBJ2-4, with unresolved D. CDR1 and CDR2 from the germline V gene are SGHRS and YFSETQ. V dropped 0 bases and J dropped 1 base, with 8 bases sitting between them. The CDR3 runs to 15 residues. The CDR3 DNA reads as TGCGCCAGCAGCTTGGCAAGACACGCCAAAAACATTCAGTACTTC. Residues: CASSLARHAKNIQYF.

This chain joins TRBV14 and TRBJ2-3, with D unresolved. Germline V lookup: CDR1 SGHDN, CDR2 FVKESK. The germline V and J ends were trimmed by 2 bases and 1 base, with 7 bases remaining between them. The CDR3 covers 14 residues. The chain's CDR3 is CASSQQRGTDTQYF. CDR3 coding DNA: TGTGCCAGCAGCCAACAGAGAGGCACAGATACGCAGTATTTT.

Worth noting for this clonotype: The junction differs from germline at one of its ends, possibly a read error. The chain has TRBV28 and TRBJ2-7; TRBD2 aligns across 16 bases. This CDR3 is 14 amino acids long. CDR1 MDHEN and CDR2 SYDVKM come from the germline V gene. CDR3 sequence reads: CASSLGTSGRAQWF. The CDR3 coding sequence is TGTGCCAGCAGTCTCGGGACTAGCGGGAGGGCTCAGTGGTTC. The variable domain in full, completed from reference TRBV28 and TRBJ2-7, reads DVKVTQSSRYLVKRTGEKVFLECVQDMDHENMFWYRQDPGLGLRLIYFSYDVKMKEKGDIPEGYSVSREKKERFSLILESASTNQTSMYLCASSLGTSGRAQWFGPGTRLTVT.

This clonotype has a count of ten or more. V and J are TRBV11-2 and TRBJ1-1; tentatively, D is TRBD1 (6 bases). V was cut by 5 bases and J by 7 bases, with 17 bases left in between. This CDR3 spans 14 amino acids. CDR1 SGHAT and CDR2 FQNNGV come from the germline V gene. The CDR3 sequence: CASSISGQLIEAFF. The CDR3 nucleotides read TGTGCCAGCAGCATATCGGGACAACTGATTGAAGCTTTCTTT.

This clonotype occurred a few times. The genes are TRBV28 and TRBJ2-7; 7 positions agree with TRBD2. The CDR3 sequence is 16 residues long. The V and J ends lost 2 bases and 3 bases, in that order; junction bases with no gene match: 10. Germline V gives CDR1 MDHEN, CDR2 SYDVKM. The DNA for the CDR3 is TGTGCCAGCAGTTTACGTTGGGGGGGTTGGATCTACGAGCAGTACTTC. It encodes CASSLRWGGWIYEQYF. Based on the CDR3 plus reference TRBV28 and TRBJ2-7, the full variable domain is DVKVTQSSRYLVKRTGEKVFLECVQDMDHENMFWYRQDPGLGLRLIYFSYDVKMKEKGDIPEGYSVSREKKERFSLILESASTNQTSMYLCASSLRWGGWIYEQYFGPGTRLTVT.

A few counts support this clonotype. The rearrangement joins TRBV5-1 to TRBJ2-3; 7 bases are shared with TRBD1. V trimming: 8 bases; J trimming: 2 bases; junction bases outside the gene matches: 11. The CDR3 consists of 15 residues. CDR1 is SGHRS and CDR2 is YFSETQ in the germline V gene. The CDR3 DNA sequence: TGCGCCAGTACAACCGGGACAGTACACACAGATACGCAGTATTTT. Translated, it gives CASTTGTVHTDTQYF.

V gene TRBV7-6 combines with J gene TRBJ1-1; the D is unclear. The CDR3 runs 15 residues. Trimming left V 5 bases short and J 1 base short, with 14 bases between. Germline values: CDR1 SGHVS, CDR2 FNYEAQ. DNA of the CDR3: TGTGCCAGCAGCCCCGTTGGCCCGGGGAACACTGAAGCTTTCTTT. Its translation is CASSPVGPGNTEAFF.

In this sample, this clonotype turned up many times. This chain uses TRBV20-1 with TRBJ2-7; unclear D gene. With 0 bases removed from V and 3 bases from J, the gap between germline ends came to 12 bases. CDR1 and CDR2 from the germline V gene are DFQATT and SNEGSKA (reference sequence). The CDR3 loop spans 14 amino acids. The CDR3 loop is CSARDDRRVYEQYF. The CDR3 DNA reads TGCAGTGCTAGAGATGATCGACGGGTCTACGAGCAGTACTTC.

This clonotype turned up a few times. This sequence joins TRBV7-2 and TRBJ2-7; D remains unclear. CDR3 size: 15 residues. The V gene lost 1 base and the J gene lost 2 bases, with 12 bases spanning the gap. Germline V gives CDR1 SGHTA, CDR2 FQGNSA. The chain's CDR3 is CASSLVHGGTYEQYF. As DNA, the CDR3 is TGTGCCAGCAGCTTAGTCCACGGCGGAACCTACGAGCAGTACTTC. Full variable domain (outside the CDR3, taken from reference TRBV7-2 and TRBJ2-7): GAGVSQSPSNKVTEKGKDVELRCDPISGHTALYWYRQSLGQGLEFLIYFQGNSAPDKSGLPSDRFSAERTGGSVSTLTIQRTQQEDSAVYLCASSLVHGGTYEQYFGPGTRLTVT.

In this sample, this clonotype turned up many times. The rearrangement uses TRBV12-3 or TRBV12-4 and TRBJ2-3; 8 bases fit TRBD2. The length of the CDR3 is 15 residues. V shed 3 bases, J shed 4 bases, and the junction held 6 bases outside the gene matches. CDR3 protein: CASSFPLAGADTQYF. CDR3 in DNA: TGTGCCAGCAGTTTCCCCCTAGCGGGCGCAGATACGCAGTATTTT.

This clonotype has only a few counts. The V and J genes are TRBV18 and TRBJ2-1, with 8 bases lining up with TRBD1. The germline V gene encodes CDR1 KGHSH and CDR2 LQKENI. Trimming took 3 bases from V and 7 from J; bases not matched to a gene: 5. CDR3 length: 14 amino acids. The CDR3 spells CASSPVQGANEQFF. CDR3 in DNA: TGTGCCAGCTCACCGGTTCAGGGGGCTAATGAGCAGTTCTTC.

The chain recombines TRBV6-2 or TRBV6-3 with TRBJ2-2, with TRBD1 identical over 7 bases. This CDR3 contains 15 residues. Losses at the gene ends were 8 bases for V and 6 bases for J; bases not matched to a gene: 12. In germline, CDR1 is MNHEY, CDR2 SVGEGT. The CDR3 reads CASHEGAWGPGELFF. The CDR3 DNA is TGTGCCAGCCACGAGGGGGCCTGGGGACCCGGGGAGCTGTTTTTT.

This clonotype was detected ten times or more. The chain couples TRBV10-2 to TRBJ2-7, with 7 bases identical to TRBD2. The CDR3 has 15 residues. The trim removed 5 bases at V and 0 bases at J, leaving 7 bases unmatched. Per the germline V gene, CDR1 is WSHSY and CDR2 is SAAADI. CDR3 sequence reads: CASSRLAASSYEQYF. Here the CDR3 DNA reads TGCGCCAGCAGTAGGCTAGCGGCCAGCTCCTACGAGCAGTACTTC.

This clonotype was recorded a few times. The CDR3 DNA is TGTGCCATCAGCGATGGACTAGCGGGAAACACCGGGGAGCTGTTTTTT. This sequence encodes CAISDGLAGNTGELFF. The chain couples TRBV10-3 to TRBJ2-2; TRBD2 agrees at 12 bases. Trimming removed 6 bases from V and 2 bases from J; junction bases left unmatched: 4. Per germline, CDR1 ENHRY and CDR2 SYGVKD. The CDR3 runs to 16 residues.